This T cell receptor beta chain stems from a study of CD4+ T cells in melanoma. Points from the study as a whole: A reported correlation linked neoantigen-specific CD4+ T cells to CD8+, macrophage and B cell function.

The CDR3 has 16 residues. Per germline, CDR1 PRHDT and CDR2 FYEKMQ (reference sequence). Trimming left V 5 bases short and J 7 bases short, with 24 bases between. Remarks on this clone: Its antigen is as yet unknown.

Clones were sequenced by immunoSEQ multiplex PCR, and TCRdb holds only the in-frame ones, with some missing. Found here are some 110,000 clones, over 80% of them singletons; the top ten hold 3% to 4%. Sequencing input: peripheral blood. The receptor was isolated from a human donor with melanoma. The rearrangement links TRBV13 to TRBJ2-7, with D perhaps matching TRBD2 (6 bases). Here the CDR3 reads CASSPGGGGKSGEQYF. As DNA, the CDR3 is TGTGCCAGCAGCCCTGGGGGTGGCGGGAAATCGGGAGAGCAGTACTTC.